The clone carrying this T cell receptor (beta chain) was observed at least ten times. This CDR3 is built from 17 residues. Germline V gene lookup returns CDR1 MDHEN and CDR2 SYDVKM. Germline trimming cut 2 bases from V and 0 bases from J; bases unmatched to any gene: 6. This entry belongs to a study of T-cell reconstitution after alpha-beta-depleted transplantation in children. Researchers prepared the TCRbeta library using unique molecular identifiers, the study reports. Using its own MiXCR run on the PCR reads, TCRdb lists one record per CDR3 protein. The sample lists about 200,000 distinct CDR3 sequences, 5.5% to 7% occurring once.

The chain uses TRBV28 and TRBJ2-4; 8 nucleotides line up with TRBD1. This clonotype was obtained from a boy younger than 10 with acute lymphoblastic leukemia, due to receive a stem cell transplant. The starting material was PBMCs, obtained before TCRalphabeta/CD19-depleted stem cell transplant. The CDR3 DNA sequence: TGTGCCAGCAGTTTAAATGGACAGGGACTAGCCAAAAACATTCAGTACTTC. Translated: CASSLNGQGLAKNIQYF. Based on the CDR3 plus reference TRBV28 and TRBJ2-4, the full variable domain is DVKVTQSSRYLVKRTGEKVFLECVQDMDHENMFWYRQDPGLGLRLIYFSYDVKMKEKGDIPEGYSVSREKKERFSLILESASTNQTSMYLCASSLNGQGLAKNIQYFGAGTRLSVL.